The T cell receptor (beta chain) under discussion was sequenced for a study of early T cells in non-severe SARS-CoV-2 infection. About the research overall: Bulk RNA isolated from unsorted whole blood underwent sequencing; chains were not paired.

With 5 bases removed from V and 11 bases from J, the gap between germline ends came to 10 bases. This CDR3 contains 11 residues. Germline values: CDR1 SGHVS, CDR2 FNYEAQ. General study findings and limits: Lookups in VDJdb leaned toward anti-spike CD8 responses and missed private and CD4 specificities.

Comments on this clonotype: The antigen remains undetermined.

Unique molecular identifiers were attached to individual cDNA molecules. TCRdb passed the 5' RACE reads through MiXCR, listing each CDR3 protein once. Seen here are about 55,000 distinct CDR3 sequences, 14% to 15% observed once, and the top ten hold less than 12%. This sequence originates from an adult who was a healthcare worker with PCR-confirmed SARS-CoV-2 infection or an uninfected control (not recorded which). The sequenced sample was whole blood, obtained at baseline. This chain connects TRBV7-6 to TRBJ2-1, with D unresolved. CDR3 protein: CASSLESQQFF. In DNA form, the CDR3 reads TGTGCCAGCAGCCTGGAGAGCCAGCAGTTCTTC.